The T cell receptor (beta chain) described here comes from a study of control samples from healthy donors and cancer patients. Measured with immunoSEQ multiplex PCR; TCRdb has only the in-frame clones, and not every one. The sample contains about 120,000 clones, 80% to 90% of which appear only once. V was clipped by 8 bases and J by 0 bases, with 7 bases between them. The germline CDR1 and CDR2 sequences are MNHEY and SVGAGI. The CDR3 contains 12 residues. The TCR sequence derives from a man aged 50 to 59 in good health. The gene calls are TRBV6-5 and TRBJ2-5; D is uncertain. What was sequenced was blood. CDR3 sequence reads: CASDPDQETQYF. The CDR3 coding sequence is TGTGCCAGCGACCCGGACCAAGAGACCCAGTACTTC.